This TCR beta chain derives from a study of blood T cell repertoires in COVID-19. About the research overall: The samples span acute and convalescent COVID-19 from the United States, Italy and Spain.

This CDR3 has 11 residues. V lost 7 bases, J lost 3 bases, and 3 bases lay in between. Per germline, CDR1 KGHDR and CDR2 SFDVKD. Original analysis: Reference gene primers were amplified, and this amplification served to estimate nucleated cell counts. Here immunoSEQ multiplex PCR was the method, and the copy in TCRdb shows in-frame clones only, minus some. V and J calls and clone size are as listed in that table; D and trimming were resolved from the DNA. The sample has about 240,000 clones, around 85% seen once. The V and J genes are TRBV24-1 and TRBJ1-3; D not certain. The clonotype originates from a woman of 80 years or more with acute or convalescent COVID-19. Specimen: peripheral blood. Here the CDR3 DNA reads TGTGCCACCAGCATTGGAAACACCATATATTTT. The encoded protein is CATSIGNTIYF.